This T cell receptor beta chain was obtained from a study of T cells in Graves' hyperthyroidism and ophthalmopathy. This clonotype has ten or more counts. Regions amplified from RNA transcripts were the TCR beta CDR3 regions. When the TCR CDR3 underwent first-round RT-PCR, the HTBI primer set was used. MiXCR, run by TCRdb on the multiplex PCR reads, gives a single entry per CDR3 protein. This sample has hundreds of thousands of distinct CDR3 sequences, with about a fifth found just once. The CDR3 consists of 14 residues. Germline V gene sequence: CDR1 DFQATT, CDR2 SNEGSKA (reference sequence). The germline V and J ends were trimmed by 0 bases and 6 bases, with 12 bases remaining between them.

Sequencing was carried out using blood. The chain has TRBV20-1 and TRBJ2-1, with D perhaps TRBD2 (6 bases). The clonotype originates from a man aged 25 to 40 with Graves' ophthalmopathy. The CDR3 spells CSAREKRVINEQFF. The CDR3 coding sequence is TGCAGTGCTAGAGAGAAGCGGGTGATCAATGAGCAGTTCTTC.